These T cell receptor beta chains were read from a single sample in a study of T cells in Graves' hyperthyroidism and ophthalmopathy. TCRdb itself ran the multiplex PCR reads through MiXCR, one entry per CDR3 protein. The table includes about 510,000 distinct CDR3 sequences, approximately 14% detected once. Sequenced sample: blood. Every receptor here comes from a woman aged 40 to 50 with Graves' hyperthyroidism. The CDR3 runs from the conserved cysteine through the conserved F or W. Each record gives: clone size, J gene, V gene, D gene, CDR3 protein, CDR3 DNA. The D gene is left open where the match is weak. Only part of the rows carry a size: once, few, many, or a class if the clone is expanded.

many	TRBJ2-1	TRBV7-9	.	CASSWGDGNEQFF	TGTGCCAGCAGCTGGGGGGACGGCAATGAGCAGTTCTTC
.	TRBJ1-5	TRBV5-6	.	CASSLAGQRNQPQHF	TGTGCCAGCAGCTTGGCGGGACAACGCAATCAGCCCCAGCATTTT
.	TRBJ1-3	TRBV19	TRBD1	CASTDGQGQGNTIYF	TGTGCCAGTACCGATGGACAGGGCCAAGGAAACACCATATATTTT
.	TRBJ2-1	TRBV6-1	TRBD1	CASIEGQGYNEQFF	TGTGCCAGCATAGAGGGACAGGGGTACAATGAGCAGTTCTTC
many	TRBJ1-1	TRBV18	.	CANSPGGYTEAFF	TGTGCCAACTCACCGGGGGGTTACACTGAAGCTTTCTTT
once	TRBJ1-4	TRBV24-1	.	CATRASTNEKLFF	TGTGCCACCAGGGCCTCAACTAATGAAAAACTGTTTTTT
.	TRBJ2-7	TRBV28	.	CASSEIYEQYF	TGTGCCAGCAGTGAAATCTACGAGCAGTACTTC
few	TRBJ1-5	TRBV7-9	TRBD1	CASSFGTDRTQHF	TGTGCCAGCAGCTTTGGGACAGACAGGACCCAGCATTTT
few	TRBJ1-5	TRBV6-1	.	CASSRGWGTVSNQPQHF	TGTGCCAGCAGTCGCGGGTGGGGAACGGTAAGCAATCAGCCCCAGCATTTT
.	TRBJ2-1	TRBV7-9	.	CASSLRPGLNNEQFF	TGTGCCAGCAGCTTGAGACCAGGGCTCAACAATGAGCAGTTCTTC
many	TRBJ2-7	TRBV28	TRBD1	CASPPQPGQEVDEQYF	TGTGCCAGCCCGCCCCAACCTGGACAGGAGGTTGACGAGCAGTACTTC